This T cell receptor beta chain was identified during a study of sequential checkpoint blockade in melanoma. Study details: TCRβ was sequenced from DNA of about a hundred pretreatment tumors.

The treatment was: randomized to nivolumab then ipilimumab (arm A) or the reverse (arm B). Germline lookup yields CDR1 MNHGY and CDR2 SAAAGT. The CDR3 consists of 14 residues. Regarding this clone: At one boundary the junction diverges from the germline segment, which might be a read error.

TCRdb's copy holds only in-frame clones and misses some; the assay was immunoSEQ multiplex PCR. The data hold some 3,500 clones, with about a fifth observed a single time. Source: tumor tissue (inferred from file names), taken from a patient given nivolumab and ipilimumab in sequence. This clonotype was obtained from a human patient with melanoma. Some clones in this sample may be carry-over from other donors' samples. The rearrangement joins TRBV6-8 to TRBJ2-7; TRBD1 agrees at 10 bases. The CDR3 bases are TGTGCCATCAGTGGGACAGGGGATTCGTCCGAGCAGTACTTC. Encoded protein: CAISGTGDSSEQYF.